Sequencing of this T cell receptor beta chain was carried out in a study of cytomegalovirus exposure and HLA in healthy donors. Background on the study: Assignment to the Caucasian-associated ancestry cluster applied to around four fifths of the approximately 420 genotyped donors.

Trimming at V came to 4 bases and at J to 5 bases, leaving 13 bases not matched to a gene. CDR1 is GTSNPN and CDR2 is SVGIG in the germline V gene (reference sequence). The CDR3 is 16 amino acids. In the PCR, 60 Vbeta and 13 Jbeta primers were used. TCRdb's table, derived via immunoSEQ multiplex PCR, lists solely in-frame clones and lacks some. This table has 90,000 or so clones, 78% appearing once. The sample comprised PBMCs. This sequence originates from a male donor in good health and CMV-seropositive. This sequence joins TRBV30 and TRBJ2-3; 9 bases are a match to TRBD1. CDR3 amino acids: CAWNNRGLFLGDTQYF. The CDR3 DNA reads as TGTGCCTGGAATAACAGGGGGCTGTTTTTGGGAGATACGCAGTATTTT.